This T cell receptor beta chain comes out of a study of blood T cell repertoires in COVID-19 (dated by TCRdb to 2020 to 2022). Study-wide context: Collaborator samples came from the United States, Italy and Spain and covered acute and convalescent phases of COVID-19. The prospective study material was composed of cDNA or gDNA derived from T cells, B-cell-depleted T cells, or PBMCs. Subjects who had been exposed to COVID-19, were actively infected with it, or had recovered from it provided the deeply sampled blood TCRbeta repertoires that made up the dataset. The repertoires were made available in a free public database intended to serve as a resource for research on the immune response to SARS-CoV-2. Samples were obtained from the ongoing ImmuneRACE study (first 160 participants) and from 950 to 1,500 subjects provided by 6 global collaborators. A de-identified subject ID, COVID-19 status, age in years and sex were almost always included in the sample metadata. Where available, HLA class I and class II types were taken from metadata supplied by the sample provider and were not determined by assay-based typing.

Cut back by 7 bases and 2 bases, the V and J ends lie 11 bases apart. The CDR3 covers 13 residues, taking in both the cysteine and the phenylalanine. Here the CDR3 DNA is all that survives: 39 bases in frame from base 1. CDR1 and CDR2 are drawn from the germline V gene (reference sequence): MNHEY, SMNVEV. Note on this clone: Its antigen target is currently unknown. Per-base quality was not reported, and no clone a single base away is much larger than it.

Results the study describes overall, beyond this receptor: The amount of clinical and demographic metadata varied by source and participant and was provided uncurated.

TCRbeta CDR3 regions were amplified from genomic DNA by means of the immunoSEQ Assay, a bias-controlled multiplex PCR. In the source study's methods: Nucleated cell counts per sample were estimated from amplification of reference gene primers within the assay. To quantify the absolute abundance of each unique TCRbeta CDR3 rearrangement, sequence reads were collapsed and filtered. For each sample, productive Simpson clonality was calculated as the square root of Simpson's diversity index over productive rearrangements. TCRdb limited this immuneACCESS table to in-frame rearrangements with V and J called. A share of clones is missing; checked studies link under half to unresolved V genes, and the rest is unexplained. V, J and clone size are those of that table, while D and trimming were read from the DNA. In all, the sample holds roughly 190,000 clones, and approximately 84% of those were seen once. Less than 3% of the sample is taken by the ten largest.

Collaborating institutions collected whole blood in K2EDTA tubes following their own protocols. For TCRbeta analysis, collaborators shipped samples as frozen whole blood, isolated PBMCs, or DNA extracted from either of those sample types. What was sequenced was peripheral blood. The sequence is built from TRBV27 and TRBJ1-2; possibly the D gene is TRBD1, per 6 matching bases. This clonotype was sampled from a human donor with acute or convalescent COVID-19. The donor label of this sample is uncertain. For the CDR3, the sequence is CASKQGLNYGYTF. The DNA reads TGTGCCAGCAAACAGGGCCTCAACTATGGCTACACCTTC.